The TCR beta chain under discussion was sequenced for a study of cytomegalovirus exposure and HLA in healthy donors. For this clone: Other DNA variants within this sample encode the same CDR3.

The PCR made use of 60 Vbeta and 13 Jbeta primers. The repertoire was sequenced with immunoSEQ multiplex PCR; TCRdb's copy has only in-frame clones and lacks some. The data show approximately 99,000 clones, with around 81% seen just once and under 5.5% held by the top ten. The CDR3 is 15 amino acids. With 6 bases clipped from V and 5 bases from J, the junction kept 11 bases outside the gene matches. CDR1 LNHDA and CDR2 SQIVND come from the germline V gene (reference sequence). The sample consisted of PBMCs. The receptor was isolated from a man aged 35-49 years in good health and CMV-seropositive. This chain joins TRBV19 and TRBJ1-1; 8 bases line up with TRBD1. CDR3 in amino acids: CASRDDRGMVTEAFF. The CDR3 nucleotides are TGTGCCAGTAGAGACGACAGGGGAATGGTGACTGAAGCTTTCTTT.